A single sample gave rise to the 29 T cell receptor beta chains below, sequenced in a study of CD8+CD57+ T cells in acquired aplastic anemia. An expansion of CD8+CD57+ cells by flow cytometry had been shown in patients chosen for sequencing. Profiles of TCR beta VDJ and CDR3 were generated from a genomic DNA template. Using its own MiXCR run on the reads, TCRdb lists one record per CDR3 protein. The sample includes about 180,000 distinct CDR3 sequences, more than 60% of them seen just once. Sequenced sample: sorted CD4+, CD8+, or CD8+CD57+ T cells (not recorded which) from PBMCs. The receptor set was obtained from a human donor with aplastic anemia.

V usage is TRBV4-2 and J usage is TRBJ1-2; no reliable D call. Germline CDR1 LGHNA, CDR2 YNFKEQ. With 5 bases removed from V and 7 bases from J, the gap between germline ends came to 11 bases. The CDR3 consists of 12 residues. The CDR3 DNA sequence: TGTGCCAGCAGCTTAGTGTTCGTTGGCTACACCTTC. Amino acids: CASSLVFVGYTF.

The chain has TRBV7-9 and TRBJ1-1; D not certain. Germline V gene sequence: CDR1 SEHNR, CDR2 FQNEAQ (reference sequence). The germline V and J ends were trimmed by 4 bases and 3 bases, with 9 bases remaining between them. CDR3 length: 13 residues. The CDR3 nucleotides are TGTGCCAGCAGCTCGGGGTTGTACACTGAAGCTTTCTTT. This codes for CASSSGLYTEAFF.

This clonotype was detected a few times. The V gene is TRBV6-1, the J gene TRBJ1-4; D call uncertain. Trimming removed 3 bases from V and 7 bases from J, with 18 bases in between. The CDR3 loop spans 16 amino acids. CDR1 MNHNS and CDR2 SASEGT come from the germline V gene. The CDR3 loop is CASSDNEGSGSEKLFF. The CDR3 region has the DNA TGTGCCAGCAGTGACAACGAAGGGTCGGGGAGTGAAAAACTGTTTTTT.

The rearrangement joins TRBV20-1 to TRBJ2-7, with 11 bases fitting TRBD2. Germline V lookup: CDR1 DFQATT, CDR2 SNEGSKA (reference sequence). This CDR3 region has 14 residues. V shed 5 bases and J 2 bases; nucleotides not matched to a gene: 5. CDR3 bases: TGCAGTGCTCTACTAGCGGGAGTTCCCTACGAGCAGTACTTC. Encoded protein: CSALLAGVPYEQYF.

This chain links TRBV19 with TRBJ1-1; possibly TRBD1 for D (5 bases). Germline CDR1 and CDR2: LNHDA and SQIVND (reference sequence). The CDR3 consists of 14 residues. Trimming took off 1 base at V and 4 bases at J, with 10 bases between the two ends. CDR3 bases: TGTGCCAGTAGTATAGGACAGTCGGCCACTGAAGCTTTCTTT. Translated: CASSIGQSATEAFF.

This chain joins TRBV6-6 and TRBJ2-7, with 9 positions matching TRBD1. Germline CDR1 and CDR2: MNHNY and SVGAGI (reference sequence). V lost 4 bases, J lost 7 bases, and 8 bases stayed unmatched. This CDR3 is built from 14 residues. DNA for the CDR3: TGTGCCAGCAGTTTCGACAGGGGGGCGAGGGAGCAGTACTTC. Amino acid sequence: CASSFDRGAREQYF.

The sample holds many counts of this clonotype. The V call is TRBV6-5, the J call TRBJ2-6, with D hard to call. V lost 0 bases and J 1 base, leaving 1 base between the germline ends. Germline V gives CDR1 MNHEY, CDR2 SVGAGI. This CDR3 region has 14 residues. The CDR3: CASSYSSGANVLTF. The CDR3 DNA is TGTGCCAGCAGTTACTCGTCTGGGGCCAACGTCCTGACTTTC.

The CDR3 spells CSARVGSASYERYV. CDR3 bases: TGCAGTGCTAGAGTGGGTAGCGCGTCCTACGAGCGGTACGTC. This chain connects TRBV20-1 to TRBJ2-7, with D possibly TRBD2 on 5 matching bases. The germline V gene has CDR1 DFQATT and CDR2 SNEGSKA (reference sequence). The CDR3 runs to 14 residues.

This clonotype was seen more than once but under ten times. The chain joins TRBV2 to TRBJ2-3; 7 bases line up with TRBD1. The CDR3 sequence is 15 residues long. Trimming at V came to 4 bases and at J to 0 bases, leaving 4 bases not matched to a gene. Germline V gene sequence: CDR1 SNHLY, CDR2 FYNNEI. For the CDR3, the DNA is TGTGCCAGCAGTGCGGGGACAGCTAGCACAGATACGCAGTATTTT. It encodes CASSAGTASTDTQYF.

Remarks on this clonotype: A much larger clone differs by one base, so this may be a read error. The chain uses TRBV10-3 and TRBJ2-1, with D possibly TRBD2 on 5 matching bases. This CDR3 is 15 amino acids long. Germline loops: CDR1 ENHRY, CDR2 SYGVKD. CDR3 sequence: CASSEWSSSHNEQFF. CDR3 nucleotides: TGTGCCAGCAGTGAATGGTCTAGCTCCCACAATGAGCAGTTCTTC.

This sequence joins TRBV5-1 and TRBJ1-1, with a tentative D call TRBD1 (6 bases). V was pared by 6 bases and J by 10 bases, with 31 bases between. The germline gives CDR1 SGHRS, CDR2 YFSETQ. The CDR3 length is 17 residues. CDR3 protein: CASNPDQNVGGLSGAFF. The CDR3 bases are TGCGCCAGCAACCCGGACCAAAACGTTGGGGGCCTCTCGGGAGCTTTCTTT.

The chain combines TRBV10-3 with TRBJ1-2; 11 bases line up with TRBD1. V trimming: 2 bases; J trimming: 5 bases; junction bases outside the gene matches: 10. The germline V gene has CDR1 ENHRY and CDR2 SYGVKD. The CDR3 has 17 residues. The CDR3 here is CAISEVRTGGRRYGYTF. CDR3 DNA sequence: TGTGCCATCAGTGAGGTTCGGACAGGGGGCCGTAGGTATGGCTACACCTTC.

A few counts support this clonotype. This sequence joins TRBV6-2 or TRBV6-3 and TRBJ2-3; 12 positions match TRBD2. With 0 bases clipped from V and 6 bases from J, the junction kept 4 bases outside the gene matches. Germline values: CDR1 MNHEY, CDR2 SVGEGT. CDR3 length: 16 amino acids. The CDR3: CASSYSLAGGLDTQYF. The CDR3 DNA is TGTGCCAGCAGTTACTCTCTAGCGGGGGGGTTGGATACGCAGTATTTT.

The rearrangement links TRBV25-1 to TRBJ1-5, with 7 bases aligning to TRBD1. CDR1 is MGHDK and CDR2 is SYGVNS in the germline V gene. Trimming at V came to 5 bases and at J to 3 bases, leaving 4 bases not matched to a gene. The CDR3 is 14 residues long. CDR3 region: CASSQTGNNQPQHF. The CDR3 bases are TGTGCCAGCAGTCAGACAGGGAACAATCAGCCCCAGCATTTT.

This chain connects TRBV19 to TRBJ2-7, with 8 bases lining up with TRBD1. V shed 3 bases, J shed 3 bases, and the junction held 4 bases outside the gene matches. This CDR3 is 14 amino acids long. Germline CDR1 and CDR2: LNHDA and SQIVND (reference sequence). Written as DNA, the CDR3 is TGTGCCAGTAGTATTGGGACAGGCCGCTACGAGCAGTACTTC. It is translated as CASSIGTGRYEQYF.

The genes are TRBV24-1 and TRBJ2-3; possible D gene TRBD1, 5 bases. From germline, CDR1 is KGHDR and CDR2 SFDVKD. V gave up 4 bases and J gave up 4 bases, with 11 bases separating them. The CDR3 contains 14 residues. CDR3 DNA: TGTGCCACCAGTGACGCCAGGGCCGCAGATACGCAGTATTTT. Translating gives CATSDARAADTQYF.

This clonotype appeared many times. The rearrangement uses TRBV6-5 and TRBJ1-2; 7 bases agree with TRBD1. CDR1 is MNHEY and CDR2 is SVGAGI in the germline V gene. The CDR3 is 14 residues long. Trimming cost V 2 bases and J 8 bases; bases outside gene matches: 8. The CDR3: CASSYRPGGDGYTF. The CDR3 DNA reads TGTGCCAGCAGTTACAGGCCAGGGGGTGACGGCTACACCTTC.

This chain links TRBV29-1 with TRBJ2-7; possibly TRBD2 for D (7 bases). The germline gives CDR1 SQVTM, CDR2 ANQGSEA. This CDR3 is built from 15 residues. Trimming took off 1 base at V and 2 bases at J, with 15 bases between the two ends. Written as DNA, the CDR3 is TGCAGCGTTGAAGTAGCCGGGGAGGGGGCCTACGAGCAGTACTTC. It yields the protein CSVEVAGEGAYEQYF.

This chain uses TRBV7-8 with TRBJ2-2, with D maybe TRBD2 (5 bases). Trimming took off 5 bases at V and 0 bases at J, with 16 bases between the two ends. The CDR3 length is 17 residues. Germline assignment: CDR1 SGHVS and CDR2 FQNEAQ. The CDR3 sequence is CASSVDPLGANTGELFF. The CDR3 DNA reads as TGTGCCAGCAGCGTAGACCCACTCGGGGCGAACACCGGGGAGCTGTTTTTT.

The J gene is TRBJ2-3, the V gene TRBV7-2, with 9 positions matching TRBD1. This CDR3 is 17 amino acids long. V shed 5 bases, J shed 4 bases, and the junction held 13 bases outside the gene matches. Germline assignment: CDR1 SGHTA and CDR2 FQGNSA. The CDR3 spells CASSQEGTGQGPDTQYF. The CDR3 DNA follows: TGTGCCAGCAGCCAAGAGGGAACGGGACAGGGTCCAGATACGCAGTATTTT.

The chain uses TRBV7-8 and TRBJ2-3; D is unresolved. The V end lost 2 bases, the J end lost 0 bases, and 6 bases lay between the germline ends. The length of the CDR3 is 14 residues. Germline-derived CDR1 and CDR2 are SGHVS and FQNEAQ. The CDR3 coding sequence is TGTGCCAGCAGCTTAACAACTAGCACAGATACGCAGTATTTT. This translates into CASSLTTSTDTQYF. Drawing the rest from reference TRBV7-8 and TRBJ2-3, the complete variable domain is GAGVSQSPRYKVAKRGQDVALRCDPISGHVSLFWYQQALGQGPEFLTYFQNEAQLDKSGLPSDRFFAERPEGSVSTLKIQRTQQEDSAVYLCASSLTTSTDTQYFGPGTRLTVL.

This clonotype was seen at least ten times. The chain links TRBV30 to TRBJ2-7; D possibly corresponds to TRBD1 (6 bases). The CDR3 is 11 amino acids. The V end lost 1 base, the J end lost 6 bases, and 7 bases lay between the germline ends. From germline, CDR1 is GTSNPN and CDR2 SVGIG (reference sequence). DNA of the CDR3: TGTGCCTGGAGTGCAGGGGCCGAGCAGTACTTC. Its protein product is CAWSAGAEQYF.

The chain employs TRBV10-3 and TRBJ1-2; D is perhaps TRBD1 (5 bases). Trimming left V 0 bases short and J 9 bases short, with 17 bases between. Germline V gene sequence: CDR1 ENHRY, CDR2 SYGVKD. The CDR3 consists of 15 residues. Written as DNA, the CDR3 is TGTGCCATCAGTGAGTCCTCACGGGGGGGTCGGAGCTACACCTTC. Translation gives CAISESSRGGRSYTF.

The sample holds many counts of this clonotype. This chain joins TRBV7-6 and TRBJ1-3; D gene unclear. The germline V and J ends were trimmed by 1 base and 0 bases, with 7 bases remaining between them. Germline-derived CDR1 and CDR2 are SGHVS and FNYEAQ. The CDR3 has 15 residues. The CDR3: CASSLDPVSGNTIYF. The DNA for the CDR3 is TGTGCCAGCAGCTTAGATCCAGTCTCTGGAAACACCATATATTTT.

This clonotype occurred a few times. This chain uses TRBV7-9 with TRBJ2-7, with a tentative D call TRBD1 (5 bases). The CDR3 extends over 15 amino acids. CDR1 is SEHNR, CDR2 FQNEAQ, per germline (reference sequence). Trimming pared 5 bases from V and 3 bases from J, leaving 17 bases between. This CDR3 reads CASSLQTVANYEQYF. In DNA, the CDR3 is TGTGCCAGCAGCCTTCAGACAGTTGCAAACTACGAGCAGTACTTC.

This chain connects TRBV20-1 to TRBJ1-2; D possibly corresponds to TRBD1 (5 bases). The CDR3 has 15 amino acids. Germline loops: CDR1 DFQATT, CDR2 SNEGSKA (reference sequence). The V gene lost 1 base and the J gene lost 0 bases, with 12 bases spanning the gap. The CDR3 nucleotides read TGCAGTGCTAGAGTGGCTAGGGGCACTAACTATGGCTACACCTTC. It translates to CSARVARGTNYGYTF.

This clonotype was seen a few times. The chain carries TRBV20-1 and TRBJ2-5, with a weak D call TRBD1 (5 bases). This CDR3 is 13 amino acids long. The V gene's germline CDR1 is DFQATT and CDR2 SNEGSKA (reference sequence). The ends were cut back, 3 bases at V and 5 bases at J, with 13 bases in the middle. The CDR3 region is CSARGLKGETQYF. The CDR3 DNA reads TGCAGTGCTAGGGGGCTAAAGGGGGAGACCCAGTACTTC.

The rearrangement joins TRBV7-9 to TRBJ2-7, with 10 bases lining up with TRBD2. This CDR3 has 16 residues. The ends lost 2 bases at V and 0 bases at J; junction bases unmatched: 4. From germline, CDR1 is SEHNR and CDR2 FQNEAQ (reference sequence). CDR3 region: CASSLLAGGPSYEQYF. The CDR3 DNA sequence: TGTGCCAGCAGCTTATTAGCGGGGGGCCCCTCCTACGAGCAGTACTTC. The full variable domain, rest sourced from reference TRBV7-9 and TRBJ2-7, is DTGVSQNPRHKITKRGQNVTFRCDPISEHNRLYWYRQTLGQGPEFLTYFQNEAQLEKSRLLSDRFSAERPKGSFSTLEIQRTEQGDSAMYLCASSLLAGGPSYEQYFGPGTRLTVT.

The J gene is TRBJ2-7, the V gene TRBV2; D is tentatively TRBD1 or TRBD2 (6 bases each). The CDR3 has 13 residues. V was cut by 7 bases and J by 3 bases, with 13 bases left in between. CDR1 is SNHLY and CDR2 is FYNNEI in the germline V gene. CDR3 nucleotides: TGTGCCAGCAAAAGGGGGGCGGTCTACGAGCAGTACTTC. Translating gives CASKRGAVYEQYF.